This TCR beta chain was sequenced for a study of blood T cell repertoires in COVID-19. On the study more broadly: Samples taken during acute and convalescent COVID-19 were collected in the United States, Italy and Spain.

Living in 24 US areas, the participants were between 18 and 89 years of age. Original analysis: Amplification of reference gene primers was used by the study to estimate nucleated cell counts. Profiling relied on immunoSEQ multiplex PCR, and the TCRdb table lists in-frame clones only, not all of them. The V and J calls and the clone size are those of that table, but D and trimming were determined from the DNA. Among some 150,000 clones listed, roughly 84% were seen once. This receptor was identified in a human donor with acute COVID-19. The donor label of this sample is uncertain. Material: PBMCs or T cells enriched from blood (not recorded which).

The CDR3 sequence is CASSGLAGGANEQFF. The CDR3 nucleotides are TGTGCCAGCAGCGGACTAGCGGGGGGTGCCAATGAGCAGTTCTTC. The chain has TRBV9 and TRBJ2-1; TRBD2 matches at 13 bases. The germline CDR1 and CDR2 sequences are SGDLS and YYNGEE. CDR3 size: 15 residues. Trimming cost V 3 bases and J 6 bases; bases outside gene matches: 3.